The rows below give T cell receptor beta chains drawn from one sample of a study of blood T cells in healthy people across ages. TCRdb called the 5' RACE reads again in MiXCR, with one record for every CDR3 protein. The sample lists about 1.6 million distinct CDR3 sequences, 34% occurring once. Input material: blood. The receptors derive from a woman between 25 and 40 years old in good health. Both conserved end residues are part of each CDR3. A D gene is named only where the DNA matches it firmly. For some rows the clone size is stated as once, few or many, or as a class when expanded; others skip it.

size,J,V,D,DNA,CDR3
NA,TRBJ2-3,TRBV29-1,TRBD2,TGCAGCGTTGTTGGCGGGGGGGCCGATACGCAGTATTTT,CSVVGGGADTQYF
NA,TRBJ2-1,TRBV6-2/TRBV6-3,NA,TGTGCCAGCACCACAGGGGCAGGACTACTCTTCAACAATGAGCAGTTCTTC,CASTTGAGLLFNNEQFF
NA,TRBJ2-3,TRBV20-1,NA,TGCAGTGCTACGACTCCTCTAGGCACAGATACGCAGTATTTT,CSATTPLGTDTQYF
NA,TRBJ2-1,TRBV5-5,NA,TGTACCAGCAGCATCGGGGTACTCGATGAGCAGTTCTTC,CTSSIGVLDEQFF
NA,TRBJ1-5,TRBV27,NA,TGTGCCAGCAGTTCTAAACCATCCAGGGTCTATCAGCCCCAGCATTTT,CASSSKPSRVYQPQHF
few,TRBJ1-1,TRBV20-1,TRBD1,TGCAGTGCTAGGACAGGGGTGAACACTGAAGCTTTCTTT,CSARTGVNTEAFF
NA,TRBJ2-3,TRBV2,TRBD1,TGTGCCAGCATCGACAGGGTAAAGTCGATAGATACGCAGTATTTT,CASIDRVKSIDTQYF
NA,TRBJ2-3,TRBV20-1,NA,TGCAGTGCTAGAGTCCAGGATACGCAGTATTTT,CSARVQDTQYF
few,TRBJ2-3,TRBV20-1,TRBD1,TGCAGTGCCGGACAGGGGAAGGTCACAGATACGCAGTATTTT,CSAGQGKVTDTQYF
many,TRBJ2-3,TRBV20-1,TRBD1,TGCAGTGCTAGAACAGGGGTAGATACGCAGTATTTT,CSARTGVDTQYF
NA,TRBJ1-2,TRBV11-2,NA,TGTGCCAGCAGCCGCTCGGGGGAGGCTAACTATGGCTACACCTTC,CASSRSGEANYGYTF
NA,TRBJ2-1,TRBV27,NA,TGTGCCAGCAGTTTAGGGGGATTGCGGAATGAGCAGTTCTTC,CASSLGGLRNEQFF
NA,TRBJ2-1,TRBV11-2,NA,TGTGCCAGCAGCTTACGGGAGAAGTCCTACAATGAGCAGTTCTTC,CASSLREKSYNEQFF
few,TRBJ2-7,TRBV28,NA,TGTGCCAGCAGTTTTGAGGGAGTAGGGTACGAGCAGTACTTC,CASSFEGVGYEQYF
NA,TRBJ2-3,TRBV11-2,TRBD1,TGTGCCAGCAGCCGAAAATCAACCGGGACAGGGAACACAGATACGCAGTATTTT,CASSRKSTGTGNTDTQYF
NA,TRBJ1-2,TRBV6-5,NA,TGTGCCAGCAGTCCAAGCTGGGTCGGCTATGGCTACACCTTC,CASSPSWVGYGYTF
few,TRBJ1-1,TRBV9,NA,TGTGCCAGCAGTAGGAAGGAGGTTTACACTGAAGCTTTCTTT,CASSRKEVYTEAFF
many,TRBJ2-5,TRBV7-2,NA,TGTGCCAGCAGCTTAACAGGGCCAGAGACCCAGTACTTC,CASSLTGPETQYF
NA,TRBJ2-7,TRBV29-1,NA,TGCAGCGTTGAAAGGGGTGCCGAGTCCTACAATGAGCAGTACTTC,CSVERGAESYNEQYF
NA,TRBJ2-3,TRBV7-2,TRBD2,TGTGCCAGCAACAAGTCACTAGCGGGAGACGGGTTGGATCCGCAGTATTTT,CASNKSLAGDGLDPQYF
few,TRBJ2-5,TRBV9,TRBD2,TGTGCCAGCAGCGTAGGTGTCGGCGGGGGAGGGGAGACCCAGTACTTC,CASSVGVGGGGETQYF
NA,TRBJ2-7,TRBV18,NA,TGTGCCAGCTCACCAATGGGACGGGACGAGCAGTACTTC,CASSPMGRDEQYF
few,TRBJ2-1,TRBV28,TRBD2,TGTGCCAGCAGTCCAACAGCGGGAAGGACCTACAATGAGCAGTTCTTC,CASSPTAGRTYNEQFF
many,TRBJ2-7,TRBV7-2,NA,TGTGCCAGCAGCTCCCGGACTTCCTACGAGCAGTACTTC,CASSSRTSYEQYF
NA,TRBJ2-1,TRBV20-1,NA,TGCAGTGCAACGAAACCGGGAAATGGGGAGCAGTTCTTC,CSATKPGNGEQFF
few,TRBJ2-6,TRBV7-9,NA,TGTGCCAGCAGCGGCACGGCTGGGGCCAACGTCCTGACTTTC,CASSGTAGANVLTF
NA,TRBJ2-7,TRBV21-1,NA,TGTGCCAGCAGCAAAGAAAATGCGGAGCAGGGACGGGCATACGAGCAGTACTTC,CASSKENAEQGRAYEQYF
NA,TRBJ2-7,TRBV6-4,NA,TGTGCCAGCAGTGGACACAGGGACTCCTACGAGCAGTACTTC,CASSGHRDSYEQYF
few,TRBJ2-5,TRBV20-1,NA,TGCAGTGCTAGATATGCTGGGGCAGGGGAGACCCAGTACTTC,CSARYAGAGETQYF
NA,TRBJ1-2,TRBV12-3/TRBV12-4,TRBD1,TGTGCCAGCAGTTTGGATGACAGGGTTGATGGCTACACCTTC,CASSLDDRVDGYTF
once,TRBJ1-1,TRBV20-1,NA,TGCAGTGCTAGCGGGGCTCACTCGGGAACTGAAGCTTTCTTT,CSASGAHSGTEAFF
many,TRBJ1-5,TRBV27,NA,TGTGCCAACCCTGGCGGGTCCCCTATAGCAGTTAGCAATCAGCCCCAGCATTTT,CANPGGSPIAVSNQPQHF
NA,TRBJ1-2,TRBV20-1,TRBD1,TGCAGTGTCCAAGGGACAGGGGGCAACTATGGCTACACCTTC,CSVQGTGGNYGYTF
NA,TRBJ1-2,TRBV5-1,TRBD1,TGCGCCAGCAGCTTGGAGGGGGCGACTAGCTATGGCTACACCTTC,CASSLEGATSYGYTF
NA,TRBJ1-2,TRBV6-6,NA,TGTGCCAGCAGTTACACCGCGGCGGCGTCTAACTATGGCTACACCTTC,CASSYTAAASNYGYTF
NA,TRBJ1-2,TRBV6-1,NA,TGTGCCAGCAGTGAAAGGTCAGGTTTTAACTATGGCTACACCTTC,CASSERSGFNYGYTF
NA,TRBJ2-3,TRBV5-1,NA,TGCGCCAGCAGCTCCTATCGCGAAGGCACAGATACGCAGTATTTT,CASSSYREGTDTQYF
few,TRBJ2-2,TRBV5-1,TRBD2,TGCGCCAGCACTGGGACTAGCGGTAACACCGGGGAGCTGTTTTTT,CASTGTSGNTGELFF
NA,TRBJ2-1,TRBV15,TRBD1,TGTGCCACCAGCAGTTTGGAGGGGACAGGGGTGTACGGCTCCTACAATGAGCAGTTCTTC,CATSSLEGTGVYGSYNEQFF
few,TRBJ2-7,TRBV6-2/TRBV6-3,NA,TGTGCCAGCAGTTACCGGGCGTATAGCTACGAGCAGTACTTC,CASSYRAYSYEQYF
few,TRBJ2-7,TRBV20-1,TRBD2,TGCAGTTTCGCGGGGGGCCACTCCTACGAGCAGTACTTC,CSFAGGHSYEQYF
NA,TRBJ2-1,TRBV6-2/TRBV6-3,TRBD2,TGTGCCAGCAGTTGGACTAGCGGGGGCCAGTACAGTGAGCAGTTCTTC,CASSWTSGGQYSEQFF
NA,TRBJ2-7,TRBV20-1,TRBD1,TGCAGTGCCACCCCCAGGGACAGGCTATCCTACGAGCAGTACTTC,CSATPRDRLSYEQYF
few,TRBJ2-7,TRBV5-6,TRBD2,TGTGCCAGCAGAACTAGCGGGCACAACTCCTACGAGCAGTACTTC,CASRTSGHNSYEQYF
NA,TRBJ2-7,TRBV27,TRBD2,TGTGCCAGCAGTCGGGAGCGGGGCGCCTACGAGCAGTACTTC,CASSRERGAYEQYF
NA,TRBJ2-1,TRBV9,NA,TGTGCCAGCAGCGTAGGGGTAGCGTTGTTCAATGAGCAGTTCTTC,CASSVGVALFNEQFF
NA,TRBJ1-2,TRBV14,NA,TGTGCCAGCAGCCCACGGCAGGGGACGGGCTACACCTTC,CASSPRQGTGYTF
NA,TRBJ2-1,TRBV5-1,TRBD2,TGCGCCAGCAGCTTGGACCTAGCGGGAGCGGGTGAGCAGTTCTTC,CASSLDLAGAGEQFF
few,TRBJ2-7,TRBV5-1,NA,TGCGCCAGCAGCTTTGACAAGAGCTCCTACGAGCAGTACTTC,CASSFDKSSYEQYF
NA,TRBJ2-1,TRBV6-6,TRBD2,TGTGCCAGCAGTTACCTAGCGGCTGCCTACAATGAGCAGTTCTTC,CASSYLAAAYNEQFF
NA,TRBJ1-2,TRBV3-1,TRBD1,TGTGCCAGCAGCCTTGGACAGGGGATAGGTAACTATGGCTACACCTTC,CASSLGQGIGNYGYTF
few,TRBJ1-1,TRBV11-2,NA,TGTGCCAGCAGCCTCCAAAGGGGAGTGCCTGAAGCTTTCTTT,CASSLQRGVPEAFF
many,TRBJ2-7,TRBV10-3,TRBD2,TGTGCCATCACCCAATCGCTAGCGGGGGGTTACGAGCAGTACTTC,CAITQSLAGGYEQYF
few,TRBJ2-1,TRBV12-3/TRBV12-4,TRBD1,TGTGCCGGCAGCCCAGCCAGGGGGATACCCTACAATGAGCAGTTCTTC,CAGSPARGIPYNEQFF
few,TRBJ1-6,TRBV4-1,NA,TGCGCCAGCAGCCAAGATCCACAGGGATATAGTAATTCACCCCTCCACTTT,CASSQDPQGYSNSPLHF
many,TRBJ2-7,TRBV6-2/TRBV6-3,NA,TGTGCCAGCAGCCCAGGACGAGCCTACGAGCAGTACTTC,CASSPGRAYEQYF
few,TRBJ2-5,TRBV5-1,NA,TGCGCCAGCAGCTTGGGGCCGGTGGGGGAGCAGTACTTC,CASSLGPVGEQYF